A single TCR beta chain is shown here with its context. Its antigen remains unknown. These data are taken from a study of response to subunit inactivated influenza vaccine. MiXCR was run by TCRdb on the RT-PCR reads, yielding one entry per CDR3 protein. The sample has around 650,000 distinct CDR3 sequences, 15% to 18% seen once. Study-level points and caveats: That few new T cells are recruited by each seasonal influenza vaccination was the authors' suggestion.

This CDR3 region has 13 residues. Germline CDR1 and CDR2: ENHRY and SYGVKD. Trimming took 4 bases from V and 1 from J, leaving 7 bases between them. This sequence joins TRBV10-3 and TRBJ1-1; D is undetermined. The sample in question was PBMCs from blood, obtained 11 to 12 days after vaccination. This receptor was obtained from a man aged 45-60 years who received an inactivated influenza vaccine. DNA of the CDR3: TGTGCCATCAGTGGGGTTGGGAACACTGAAGCTTTCTTT. Protein: CAISGVGNTEAFF.